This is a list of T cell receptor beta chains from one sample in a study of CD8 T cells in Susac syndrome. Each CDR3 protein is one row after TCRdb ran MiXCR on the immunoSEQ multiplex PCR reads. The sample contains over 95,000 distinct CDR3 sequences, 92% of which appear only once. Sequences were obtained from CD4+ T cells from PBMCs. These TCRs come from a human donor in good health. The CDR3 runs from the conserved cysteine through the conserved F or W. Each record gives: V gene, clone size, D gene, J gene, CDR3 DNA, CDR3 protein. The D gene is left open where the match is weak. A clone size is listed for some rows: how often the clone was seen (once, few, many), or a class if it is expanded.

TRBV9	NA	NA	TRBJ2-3	TGTGCCAGCAGCGTAGGGGGCCTGCTGGGCGATACGCAGTATTTT	CASSVGGLLGDTQYF
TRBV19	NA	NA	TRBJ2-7	TGTGCCAGTAGTTCGGCTGGCTCGGGGGCAGGAGTACACGAGCAGTACTTC	CASSSAGSGAGVHEQYF
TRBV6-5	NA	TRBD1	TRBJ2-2	TGTGCCAGCAGTTACTCGGAGACAGGGGACACCGGGGAGCTGTTTTTT	CASSYSETGDTGELFF
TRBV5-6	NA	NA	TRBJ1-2	TGTGCCAGCAGCCTGATTGCCGCTAACTATGGCTACACCTTC	CASSLIAANYGYTF
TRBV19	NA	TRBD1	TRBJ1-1	TGTGCCAGTAGTGTGTACAGGGGGCCCACTGAAGCTTTCTTT	CASSVYRGPTEAFF
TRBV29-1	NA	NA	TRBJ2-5	TGCAGCGTTCCCCATCAGCGGGAAGAGACCCAGTACTTC	CSVPHQREETQYF
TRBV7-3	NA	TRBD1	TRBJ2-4	TGTGCCAGCAGCAACGCAGGGGGCTCGGTCTACTTC	CASSNAGGSVYF
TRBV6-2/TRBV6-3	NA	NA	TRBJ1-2	TGTGCCAGCAGCCCCCCCGGGGAGGCAGCGCGTCGTGGCTACACCTTC	CASSPPGEAARRGYTF
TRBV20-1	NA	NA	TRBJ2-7	TGCAGTGCAGGGGTATCCTACGAGCAGTACTTC	CSAGVSYEQYF
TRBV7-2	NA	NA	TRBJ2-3	TGTGCCAGCAGCTTAGGCCTCTCGGGTACGCAGTATTTT	CASSLGLSGTQYF
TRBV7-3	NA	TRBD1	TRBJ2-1	TGTGCCAGCAGCTCCCAGGGGGCGAGGGGCAATGAGCAGTTCTTC	CASSSQGARGNEQFF
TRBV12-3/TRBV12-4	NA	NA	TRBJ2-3	TGTGCCAGCAGCCCGTGGGGGGCGGGGGAAGATACGCAGTATTTT	CASSPWGAGEDTQYF
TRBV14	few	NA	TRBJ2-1	TGTGCCAGCAGTCCGGCGGGCAATGAGCAGTTCTTC	CASSPAGNEQFF
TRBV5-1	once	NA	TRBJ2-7	TGCGCCAGCAGCGAGACGACAGACTCCTACGAGCAGTACTTC	CASSETTDSYEQYF